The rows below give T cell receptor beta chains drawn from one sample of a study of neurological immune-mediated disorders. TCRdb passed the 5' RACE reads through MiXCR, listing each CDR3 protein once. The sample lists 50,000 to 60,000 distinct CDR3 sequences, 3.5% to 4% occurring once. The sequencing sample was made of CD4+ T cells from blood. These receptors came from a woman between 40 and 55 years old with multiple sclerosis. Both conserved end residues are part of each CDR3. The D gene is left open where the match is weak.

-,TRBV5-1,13,CASSLKADQPQHF
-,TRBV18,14,CASSGESGGTEAFF
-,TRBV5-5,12,CASSWETDEQYF
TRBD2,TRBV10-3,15,CAITSSGGAPNEQFF
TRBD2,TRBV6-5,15,CASSLGLADWNEQFF
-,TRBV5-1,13,CASSRDTDYGYTF
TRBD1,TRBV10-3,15,CATESGTEISNEQFF
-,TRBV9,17,CASSLEVRQSSYNEQFF
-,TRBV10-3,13,CAISVAGAYEQYF
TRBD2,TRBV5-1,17,CASSLIKGGANTGELFF
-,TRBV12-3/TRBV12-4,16,CASTGWTNGGHYGYTF
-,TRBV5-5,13,CASSLAGEYEQYF
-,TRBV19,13,CASNNRDPSPLHF
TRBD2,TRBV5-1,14,CASSERTSLNEQFF
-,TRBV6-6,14,CASNPPGRRNIQYF
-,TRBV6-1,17,CASSEVGAPPPADTQYF
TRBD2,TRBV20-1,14,CSAGGLAAYNEQFF